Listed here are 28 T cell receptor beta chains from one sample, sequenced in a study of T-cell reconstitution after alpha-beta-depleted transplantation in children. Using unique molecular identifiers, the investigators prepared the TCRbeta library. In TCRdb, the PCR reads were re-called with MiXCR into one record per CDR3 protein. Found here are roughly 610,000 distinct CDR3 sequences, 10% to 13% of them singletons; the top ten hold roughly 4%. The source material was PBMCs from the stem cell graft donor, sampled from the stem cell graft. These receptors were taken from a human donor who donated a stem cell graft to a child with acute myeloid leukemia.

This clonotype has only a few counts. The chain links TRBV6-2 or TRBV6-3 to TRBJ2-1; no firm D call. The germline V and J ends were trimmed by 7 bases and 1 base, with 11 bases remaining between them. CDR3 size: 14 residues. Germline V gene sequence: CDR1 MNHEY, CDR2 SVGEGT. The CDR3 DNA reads TGTGCCAGCACCCCCGGCCCATCCTACAATGAGCAGTTCTTC. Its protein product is CASTPGPSYNEQFF.

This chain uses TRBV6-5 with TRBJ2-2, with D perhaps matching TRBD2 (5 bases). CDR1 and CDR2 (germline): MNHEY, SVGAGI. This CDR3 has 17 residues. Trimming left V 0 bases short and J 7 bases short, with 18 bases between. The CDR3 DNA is TGTGCCAGCAGTTACTCGAGACTGGCGTCTGGGAGCGGGGAGCTGTTTTTT. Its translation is CASSYSRLASGSGELFF.

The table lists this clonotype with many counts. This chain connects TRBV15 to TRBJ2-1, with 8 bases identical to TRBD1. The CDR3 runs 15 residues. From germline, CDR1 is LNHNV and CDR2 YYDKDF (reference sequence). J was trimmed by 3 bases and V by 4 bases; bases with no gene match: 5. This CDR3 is CATSTRQGLYNEQFF. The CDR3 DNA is TGTGCCACCAGCACCCGACAGGGGCTCTACAATGAGCAGTTCTTC.

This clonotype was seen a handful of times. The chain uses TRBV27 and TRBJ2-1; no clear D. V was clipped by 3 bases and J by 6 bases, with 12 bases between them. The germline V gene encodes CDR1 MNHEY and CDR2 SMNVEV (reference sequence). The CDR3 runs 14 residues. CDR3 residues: CASSLPDAGNEQFF. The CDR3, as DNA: TGTGCCAGCAGTTTGCCTGACGCCGGCAATGAGCAGTTCTTC.

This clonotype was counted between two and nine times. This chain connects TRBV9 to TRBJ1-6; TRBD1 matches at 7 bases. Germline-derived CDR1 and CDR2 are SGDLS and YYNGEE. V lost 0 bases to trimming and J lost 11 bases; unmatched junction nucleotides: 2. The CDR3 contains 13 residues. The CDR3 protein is CASSVEQGTPLHF. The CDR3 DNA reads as TGTGCCAGCAGCGTAGAACAGGGGACACCCCTCCACTTT.

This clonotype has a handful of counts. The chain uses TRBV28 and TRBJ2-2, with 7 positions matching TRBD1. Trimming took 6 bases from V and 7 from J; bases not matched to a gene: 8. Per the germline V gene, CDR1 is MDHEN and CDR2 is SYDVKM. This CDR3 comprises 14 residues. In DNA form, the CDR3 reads TGTGCCAGCAGGCGACAGGGTTCTCTCGGGGAGCTGTTTTTT. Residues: CASRRQGSLGELFF. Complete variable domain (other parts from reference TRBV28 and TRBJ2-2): DVKVTQSSRYLVKRTGEKVFLECVQDMDHENMFWYRQDPGLGLRLIYFSYDVKMKEKGDIPEGYSVSREKKERFSLILESASTNQTSMYLCASRRQGSLGELFFGEGSRLTVL.

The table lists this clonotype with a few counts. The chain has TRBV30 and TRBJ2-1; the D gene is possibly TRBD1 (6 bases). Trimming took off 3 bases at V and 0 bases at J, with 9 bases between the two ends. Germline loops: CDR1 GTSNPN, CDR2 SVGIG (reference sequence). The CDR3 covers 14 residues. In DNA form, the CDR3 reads TGTGCCTGGAGGGCCAGGGGCTCCTACAATGAGCAGTTCTTC. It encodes CAWRARGSYNEQFF.

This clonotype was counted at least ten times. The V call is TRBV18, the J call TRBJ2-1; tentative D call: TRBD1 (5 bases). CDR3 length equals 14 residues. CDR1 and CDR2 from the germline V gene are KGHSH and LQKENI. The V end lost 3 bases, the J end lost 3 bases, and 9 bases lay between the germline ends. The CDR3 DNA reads TGTGCCAGCTCACCGCCGACAGACTACAATGAGCAGTTCTTC. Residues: CASSPPTDYNEQFF. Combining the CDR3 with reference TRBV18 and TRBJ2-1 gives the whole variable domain NAGVMQNPRHLVRRRGQEARLRCSPMKGHSHVYWYRQLPEEGLKFMVYLQKENIIDESGMPKERFSAEFPKEGPSILRIQQVVRGDSAAYFCASSPPTDYNEQFFGPGTRLTVL.

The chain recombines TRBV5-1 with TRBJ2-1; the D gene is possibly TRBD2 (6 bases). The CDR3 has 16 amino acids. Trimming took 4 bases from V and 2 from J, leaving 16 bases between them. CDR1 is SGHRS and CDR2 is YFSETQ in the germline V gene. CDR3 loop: CASSGEATGAYNEQFF. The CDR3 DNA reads TGCGCCAGCAGCGGGGAGGCGACGGGAGCCTACAATGAGCAGTTCTTC.

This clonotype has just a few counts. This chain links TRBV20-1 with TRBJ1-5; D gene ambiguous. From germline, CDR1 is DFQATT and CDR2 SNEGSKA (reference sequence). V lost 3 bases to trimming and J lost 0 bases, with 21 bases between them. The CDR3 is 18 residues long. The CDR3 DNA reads TGCAGTGCTAGTGATTCAGCGGGCAGAAGAATTAGCAATCAGCCCCAGCATTTT. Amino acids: CSASDSAGRRISNQPQHF.

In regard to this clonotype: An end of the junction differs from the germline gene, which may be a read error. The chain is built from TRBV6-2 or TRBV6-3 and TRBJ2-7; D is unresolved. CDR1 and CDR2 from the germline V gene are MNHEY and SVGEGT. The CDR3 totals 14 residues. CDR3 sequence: CASSYPDGYYERYF. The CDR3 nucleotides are TGTGCCAGCAGTTACCCCGACGGGTACTACGAGCGGTACTTC.

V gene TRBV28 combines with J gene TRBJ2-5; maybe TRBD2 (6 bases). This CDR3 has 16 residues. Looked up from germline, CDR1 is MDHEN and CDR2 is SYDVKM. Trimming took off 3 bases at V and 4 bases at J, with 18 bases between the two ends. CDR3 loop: CASSFGGARVGETQYF. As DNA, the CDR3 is TGTGCCAGCAGTTTTGGAGGGGCCAGGGTAGGAGAGACCCAGTACTTC.

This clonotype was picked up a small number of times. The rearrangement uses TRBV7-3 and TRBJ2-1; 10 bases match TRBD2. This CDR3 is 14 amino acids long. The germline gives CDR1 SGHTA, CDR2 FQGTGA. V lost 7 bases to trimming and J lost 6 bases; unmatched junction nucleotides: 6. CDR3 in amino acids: CASTLAGPTNEQFF. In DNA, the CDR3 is TGTGCCAGCACACTAGCGGGACCCACCAATGAGCAGTTCTTC.

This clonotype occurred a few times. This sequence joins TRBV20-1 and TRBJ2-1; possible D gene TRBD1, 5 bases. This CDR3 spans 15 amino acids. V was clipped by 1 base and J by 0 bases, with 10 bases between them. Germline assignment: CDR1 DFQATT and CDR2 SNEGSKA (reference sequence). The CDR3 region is CSARAYTGSYNEQFF. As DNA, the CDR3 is TGCAGTGCTAGAGCATATACAGGCTCCTACAATGAGCAGTTCTTC.

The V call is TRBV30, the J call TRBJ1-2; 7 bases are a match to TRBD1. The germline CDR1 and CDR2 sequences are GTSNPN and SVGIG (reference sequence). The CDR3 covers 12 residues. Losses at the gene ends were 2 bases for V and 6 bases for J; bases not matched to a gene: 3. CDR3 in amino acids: CAWSTGAHGYTF. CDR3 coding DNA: TGTGCCTGGAGTACAGGGGCCCATGGCTACACCTTC.

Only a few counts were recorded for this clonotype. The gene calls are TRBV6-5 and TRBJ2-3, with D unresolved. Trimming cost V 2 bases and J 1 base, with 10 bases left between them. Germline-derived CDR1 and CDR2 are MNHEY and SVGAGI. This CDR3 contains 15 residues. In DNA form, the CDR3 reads TGTGCCAGCAGTTACAGGGTTGGAGGCACAGATACGCAGTATTTT. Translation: CASSYRVGGTDTQYF.

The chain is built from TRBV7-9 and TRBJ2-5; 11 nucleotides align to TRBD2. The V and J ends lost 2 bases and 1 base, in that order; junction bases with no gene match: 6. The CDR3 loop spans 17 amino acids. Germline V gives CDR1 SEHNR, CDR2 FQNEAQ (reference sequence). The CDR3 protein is CASSLPGLAGIQETQYF. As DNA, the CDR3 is TGTGCCAGCAGCTTACCCGGACTAGCGGGTATCCAAGAGACCCAGTACTTC. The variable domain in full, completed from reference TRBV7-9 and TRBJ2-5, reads DTGVSQNPRHKITKRGQNVTFRCDPISEHNRLYWYRQTLGQGPEFLTYFQNEAQLEKSRLLSDRFSAERPKGSFSTLEIQRTEQGDSAMYLCASSLPGLAGIQETQYFGPGTRLLVL.

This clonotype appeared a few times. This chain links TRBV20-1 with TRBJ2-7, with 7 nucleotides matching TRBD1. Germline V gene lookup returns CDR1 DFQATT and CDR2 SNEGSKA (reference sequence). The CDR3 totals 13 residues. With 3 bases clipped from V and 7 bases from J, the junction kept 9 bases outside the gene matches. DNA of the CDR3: TGCAGTGCTAGGTTCGAGGGGGCGCGGGAGCAGTACTTC. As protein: CSARFEGAREQYF.

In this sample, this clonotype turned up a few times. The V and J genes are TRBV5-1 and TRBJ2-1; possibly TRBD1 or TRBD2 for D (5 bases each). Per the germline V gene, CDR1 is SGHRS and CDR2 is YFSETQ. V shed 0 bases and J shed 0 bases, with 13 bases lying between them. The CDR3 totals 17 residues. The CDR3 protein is CASSLESGGSSYNEQFF. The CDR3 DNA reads TGCGCCAGCAGCTTGGAATCTGGGGGAAGCTCCTACAATGAGCAGTTCTTC.

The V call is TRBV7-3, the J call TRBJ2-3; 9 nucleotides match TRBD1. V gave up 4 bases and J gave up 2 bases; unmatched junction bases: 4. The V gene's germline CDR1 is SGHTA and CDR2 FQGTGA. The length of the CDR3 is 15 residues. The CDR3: CASSYDRGSTDTQYF. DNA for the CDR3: TGTGCCAGCAGCTATGACAGGGGGTCCACAGATACGCAGTATTTT.

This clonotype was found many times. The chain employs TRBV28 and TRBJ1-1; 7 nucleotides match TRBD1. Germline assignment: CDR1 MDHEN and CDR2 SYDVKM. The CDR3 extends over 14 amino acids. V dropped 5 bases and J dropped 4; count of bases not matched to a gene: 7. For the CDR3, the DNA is TGTGCCAGCAGTCCATTACAGGGGAGCACTGAAGCTTTCTTT. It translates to CASSPLQGSTEAFF.

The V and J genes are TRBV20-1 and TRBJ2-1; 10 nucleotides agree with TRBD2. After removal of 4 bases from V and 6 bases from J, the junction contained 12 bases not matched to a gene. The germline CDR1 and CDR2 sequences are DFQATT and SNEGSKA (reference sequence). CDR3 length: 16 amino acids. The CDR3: CSAKVGGSGRANEQFF. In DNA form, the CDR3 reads TGCAGTGCTAAAGTTGGGGGGAGCGGGAGGGCCAATGAGCAGTTCTTC.

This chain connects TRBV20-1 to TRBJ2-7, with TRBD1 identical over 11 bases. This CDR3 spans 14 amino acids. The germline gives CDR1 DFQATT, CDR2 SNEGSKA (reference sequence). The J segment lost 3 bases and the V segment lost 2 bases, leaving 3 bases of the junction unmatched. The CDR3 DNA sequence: TGCAGTGCTAGATGGACAGGGGGCCTCTACGAGCAGTACTTC. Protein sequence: CSARWTGGLYEQYF.

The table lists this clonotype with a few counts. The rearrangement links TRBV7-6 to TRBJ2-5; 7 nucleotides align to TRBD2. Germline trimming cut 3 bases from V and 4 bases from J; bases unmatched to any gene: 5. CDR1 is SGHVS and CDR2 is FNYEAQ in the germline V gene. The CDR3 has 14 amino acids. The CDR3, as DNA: TGTGCCAGCAGCTTCGGAGGGGAGGGAGAGACCCAGTACTTC. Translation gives CASSFGGEGETQYF. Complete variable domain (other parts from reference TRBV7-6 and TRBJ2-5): GAGVSQSPRYKVTKRGQDVALRCDPISGHVSLYWYRQALGQGPEFLTYFNYEAQQDKSGLPNDRFSAERPEGSISTLTIQRTEQRDSAMYRCASSFGGEGETQYFGPGTRLLVL.

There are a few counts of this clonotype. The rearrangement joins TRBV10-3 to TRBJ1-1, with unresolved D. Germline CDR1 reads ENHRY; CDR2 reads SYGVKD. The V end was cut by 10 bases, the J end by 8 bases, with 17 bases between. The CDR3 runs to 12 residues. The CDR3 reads CATSNSGREAFF. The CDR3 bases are TGTGCCACCTCAAACTCGGGTCGAGAAGCTTTCTTT.

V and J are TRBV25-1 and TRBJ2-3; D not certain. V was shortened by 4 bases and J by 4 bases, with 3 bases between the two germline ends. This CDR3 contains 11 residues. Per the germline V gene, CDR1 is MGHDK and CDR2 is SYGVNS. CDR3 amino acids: CASSVPDTQYF. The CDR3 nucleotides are TGTGCCAGCAGTGTTCCAGATACGCAGTATTTT.

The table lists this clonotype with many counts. In DNA form, the CDR3 reads TGTGCCAGCAGCCGCGACAGGGACGACGAGCAGTACTTC. Its translation: CASSRDRDDEQYF. The chain uses TRBV7-8 and TRBJ2-7, with 7 positions matching TRBD1. The CDR3 has 13 amino acids. After removal of 5 bases from V and 5 bases from J, the junction contained 6 bases not matched to a gene. Germline CDR1 is SGHVS and CDR2 is FQNEAQ.

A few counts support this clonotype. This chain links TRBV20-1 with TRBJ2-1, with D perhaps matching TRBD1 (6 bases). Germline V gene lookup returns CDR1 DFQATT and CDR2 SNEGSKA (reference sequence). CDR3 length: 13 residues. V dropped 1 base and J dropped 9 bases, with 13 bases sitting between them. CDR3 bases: TGCAGTGCTAGAGCCACAGGGAAAGGTGAGCAGTTCTTC. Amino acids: CSARATGKGEQFF.